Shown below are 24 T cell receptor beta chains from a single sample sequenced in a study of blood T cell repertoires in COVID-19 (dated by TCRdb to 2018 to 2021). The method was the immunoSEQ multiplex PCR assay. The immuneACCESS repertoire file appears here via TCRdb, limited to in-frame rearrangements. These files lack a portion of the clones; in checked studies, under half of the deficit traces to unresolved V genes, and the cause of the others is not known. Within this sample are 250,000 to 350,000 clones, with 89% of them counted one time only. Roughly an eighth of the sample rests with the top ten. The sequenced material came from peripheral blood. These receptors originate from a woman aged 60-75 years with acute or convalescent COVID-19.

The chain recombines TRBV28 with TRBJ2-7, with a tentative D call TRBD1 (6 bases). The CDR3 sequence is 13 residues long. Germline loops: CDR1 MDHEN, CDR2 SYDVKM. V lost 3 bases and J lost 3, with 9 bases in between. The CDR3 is CASSFRGNYEQYF. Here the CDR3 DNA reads TGTGCCAGCAGTTTCAGGGGTAACTACGAGCAGTACTTC.

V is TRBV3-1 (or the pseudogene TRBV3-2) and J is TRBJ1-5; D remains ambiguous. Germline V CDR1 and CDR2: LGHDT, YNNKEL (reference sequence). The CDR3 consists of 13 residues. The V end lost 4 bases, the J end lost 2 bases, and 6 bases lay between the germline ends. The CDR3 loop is CASSLPGNQPQHF. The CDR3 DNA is TGTGCCAGCAGCCTCCCAGGCAATCAGCCCCAGCATTTT.

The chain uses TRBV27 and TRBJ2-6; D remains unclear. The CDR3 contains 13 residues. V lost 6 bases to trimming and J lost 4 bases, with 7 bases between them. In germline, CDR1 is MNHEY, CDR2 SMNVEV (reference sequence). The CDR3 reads CASRAAGANVLTF. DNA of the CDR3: TGTGCCAGCAGGGCGGCGGGGGCCAACGTCCTGACTTTC.

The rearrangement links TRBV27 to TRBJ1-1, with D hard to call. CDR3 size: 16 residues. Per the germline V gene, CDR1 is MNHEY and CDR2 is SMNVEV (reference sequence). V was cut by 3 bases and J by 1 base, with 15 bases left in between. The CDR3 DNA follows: TGTGCCAGCAGTTTGATCGGCGGGGTCCCGAACACTGAAGCTTTCTTT. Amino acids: CASSLIGGVPNTEAFF.

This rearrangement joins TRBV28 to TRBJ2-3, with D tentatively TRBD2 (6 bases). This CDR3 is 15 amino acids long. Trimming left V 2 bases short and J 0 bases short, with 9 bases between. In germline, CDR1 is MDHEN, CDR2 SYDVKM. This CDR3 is CASSLVGLSTDTQYF. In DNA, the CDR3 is TGTGCCAGCAGTTTAGTGGGACTTAGCACAGATACGCAGTATTTT. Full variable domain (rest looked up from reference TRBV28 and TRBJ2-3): DVKVTQSSRYLVKRTGEKVFLECVQDMDHENMFWYRQDPGLGLRLIYFSYDVKMKEKGDIPEGYSVSREKKERFSLILESASTNQTSMYLCASSLVGLSTDTQYFGPGTRLTVL.

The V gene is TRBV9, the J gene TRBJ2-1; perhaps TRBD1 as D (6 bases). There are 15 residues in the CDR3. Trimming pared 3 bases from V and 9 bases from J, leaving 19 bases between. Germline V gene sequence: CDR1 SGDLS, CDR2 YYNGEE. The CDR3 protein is CASSGTDSAYREQFF. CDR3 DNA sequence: TGTGCCAGCAGCGGGACGGACAGCGCCTACCGTGAGCAGTTCTTC.

The CDR3 loop is CASSLSLSTGPDYGYTF. The DNA for the CDR3 is TGTGCCAGCAGTTTATCCCTTTCGACAGGGCCGGACTATGGCTACACCTTC. This sequence joins TRBV27 and TRBJ1-2, with TRBD1 matching over 7 bases. V lost 0 bases and J lost 3; bases outside the gene matches: 10. Germline V gives CDR1 MNHEY, CDR2 SMNVEV (reference sequence). The CDR3 runs to 17 residues.

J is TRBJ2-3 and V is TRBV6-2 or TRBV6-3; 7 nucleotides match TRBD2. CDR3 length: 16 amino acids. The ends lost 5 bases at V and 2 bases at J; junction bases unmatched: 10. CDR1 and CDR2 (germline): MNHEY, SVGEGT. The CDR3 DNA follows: TGTGCCAGCAGTCTCCCCAGCGGGGATAACACAGATACGCAGTATTTT. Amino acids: CASSLPSGDNTDTQYF.

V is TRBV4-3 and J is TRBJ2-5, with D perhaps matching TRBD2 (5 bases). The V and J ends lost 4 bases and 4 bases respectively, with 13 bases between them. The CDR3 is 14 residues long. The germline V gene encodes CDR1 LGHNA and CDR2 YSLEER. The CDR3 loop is CASSRTLLGETQYF. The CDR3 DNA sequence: TGCGCCAGCAGCCGGACTTTATTAGGAGAGACCCAGTACTTC.

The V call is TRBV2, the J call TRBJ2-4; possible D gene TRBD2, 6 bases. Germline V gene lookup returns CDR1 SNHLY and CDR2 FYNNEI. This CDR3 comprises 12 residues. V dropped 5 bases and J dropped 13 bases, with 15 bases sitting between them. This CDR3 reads CASSLGLLFQYF. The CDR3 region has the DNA TGTGCCAGCAGTTTGGGACTCCTTTTCCAGTACTTC.

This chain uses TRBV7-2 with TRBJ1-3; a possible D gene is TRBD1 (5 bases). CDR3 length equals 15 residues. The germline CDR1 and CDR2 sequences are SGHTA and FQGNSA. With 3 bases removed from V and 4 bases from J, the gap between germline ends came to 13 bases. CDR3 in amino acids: CASSLGWGVGNTIYF. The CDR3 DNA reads TGTGCCAGCAGCTTGGGTTGGGGGGTGGGAAACACCATATATTTT.

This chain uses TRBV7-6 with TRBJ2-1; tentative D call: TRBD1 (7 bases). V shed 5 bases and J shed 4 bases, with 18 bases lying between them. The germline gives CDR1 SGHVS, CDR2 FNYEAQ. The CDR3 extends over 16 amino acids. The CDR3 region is CASSLIAGGLYNEQFF. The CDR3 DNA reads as TGTGCCAGCAGCCTTATAGCAGGGGGGCTTTACAATGAGCAGTTCTTC.

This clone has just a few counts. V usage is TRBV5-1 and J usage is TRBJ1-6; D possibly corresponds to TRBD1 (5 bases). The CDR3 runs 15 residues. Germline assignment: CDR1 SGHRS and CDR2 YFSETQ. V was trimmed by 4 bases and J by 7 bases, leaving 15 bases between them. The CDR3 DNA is TGCGCCAGCAGCCCGCTCGGGGGGAAGAATTCACCCCTCCACTTT. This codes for CASSPLGGKNSPLHF.

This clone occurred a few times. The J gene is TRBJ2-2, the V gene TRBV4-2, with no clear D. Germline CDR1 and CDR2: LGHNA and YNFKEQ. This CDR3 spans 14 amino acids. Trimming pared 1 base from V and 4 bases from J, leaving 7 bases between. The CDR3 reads CASSQVFSTGELFF. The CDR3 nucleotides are TGTGCCAGCAGCCAAGTATTTAGCACCGGGGAGCTGTTTTTT.

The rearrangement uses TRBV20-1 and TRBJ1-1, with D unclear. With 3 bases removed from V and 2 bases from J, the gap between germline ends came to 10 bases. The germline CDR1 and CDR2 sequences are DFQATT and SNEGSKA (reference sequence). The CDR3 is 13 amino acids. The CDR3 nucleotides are TGCAGTGCTAGTTCGCCGCGCAACACTGAAGCTTTCTTT. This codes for CSASSPRNTEAFF.

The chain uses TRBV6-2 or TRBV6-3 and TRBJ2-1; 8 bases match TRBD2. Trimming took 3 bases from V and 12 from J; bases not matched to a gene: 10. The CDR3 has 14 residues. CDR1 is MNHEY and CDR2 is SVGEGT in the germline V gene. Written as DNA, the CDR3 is TGTGCCAGCAGTTATGTGGCGGGAGGCCCGTCGCAGTTCTTC. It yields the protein CASSYVAGGPSQFF.

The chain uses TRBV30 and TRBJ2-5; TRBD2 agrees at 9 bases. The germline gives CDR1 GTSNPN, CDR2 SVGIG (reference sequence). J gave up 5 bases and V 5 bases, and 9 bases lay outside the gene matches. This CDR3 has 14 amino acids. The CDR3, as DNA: TGTGCCTGGGCGCTTAGCGGGAGCTGGGAGACCCAGTACTTC. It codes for CAWALSGSWETQYF.

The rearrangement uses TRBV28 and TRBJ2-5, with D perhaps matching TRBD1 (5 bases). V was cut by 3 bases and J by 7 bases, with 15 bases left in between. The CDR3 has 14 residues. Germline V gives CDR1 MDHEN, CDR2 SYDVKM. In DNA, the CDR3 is TGTGCCAGCAGTTTCGGCCAAGGGGTGGCGACCCAGTACTTC. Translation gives CASSFGQGVATQYF.

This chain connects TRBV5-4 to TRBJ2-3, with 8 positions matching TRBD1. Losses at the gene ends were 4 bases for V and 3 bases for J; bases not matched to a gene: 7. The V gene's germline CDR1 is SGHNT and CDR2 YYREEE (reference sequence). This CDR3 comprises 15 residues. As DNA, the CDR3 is TGTGCCAGCAGCCATGGGTGGGACAGGACAGATACGCAGTATTTT. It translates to CASSHGWDRTDTQYF. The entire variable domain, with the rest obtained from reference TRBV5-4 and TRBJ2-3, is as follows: ETGVTQSPTHLIKTRGQQVTLRCSSQSGHNTVSWYQQALGQGPQFIFQYYREEENGRGNFPPRFSGLQFPNYSSELNVNALELDDSALYLCASSHGWDRTDTQYFGPGTRLTVL.

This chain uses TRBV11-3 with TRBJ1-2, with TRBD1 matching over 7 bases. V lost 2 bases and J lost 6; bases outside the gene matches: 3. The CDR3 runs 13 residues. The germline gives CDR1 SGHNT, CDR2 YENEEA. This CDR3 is CASSLSRGDGYTF. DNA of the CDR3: TGTGCCAGCAGCTTATCCAGGGGGGATGGCTACACCTTC.

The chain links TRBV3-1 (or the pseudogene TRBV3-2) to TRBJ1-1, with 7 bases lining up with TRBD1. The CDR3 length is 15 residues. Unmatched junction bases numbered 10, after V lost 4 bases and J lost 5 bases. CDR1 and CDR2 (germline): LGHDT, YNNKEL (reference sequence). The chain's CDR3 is CASSRRTGGRTEAFF. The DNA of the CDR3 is TGTGCCAGCAGCCGCCGGACAGGAGGGAGGACTGAAGCTTTCTTT.

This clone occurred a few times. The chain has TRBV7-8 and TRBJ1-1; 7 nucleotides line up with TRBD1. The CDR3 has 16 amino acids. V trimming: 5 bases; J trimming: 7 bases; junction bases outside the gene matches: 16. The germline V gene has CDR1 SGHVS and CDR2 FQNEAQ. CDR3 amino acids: CASSPKGASGVGEAFF. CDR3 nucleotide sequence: TGTGCCAGCAGCCCAAAGGGGGCTTCCGGTGTAGGTGAAGCTTTCTTT.

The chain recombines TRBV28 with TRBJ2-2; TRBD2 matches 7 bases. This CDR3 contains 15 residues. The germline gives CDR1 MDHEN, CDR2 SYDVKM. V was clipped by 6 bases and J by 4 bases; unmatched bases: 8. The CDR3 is CASRISGGGTGELFF. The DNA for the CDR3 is TGTGCCAGCAGAATCAGTGGGGGGGGCACCGGGGAGCTGTTTTTT. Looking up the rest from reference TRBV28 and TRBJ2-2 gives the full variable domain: DVKVTQSSRYLVKRTGEKVFLECVQDMDHENMFWYRQDPGLGLRLIYFSYDVKMKEKGDIPEGYSVSREKKERFSLILESASTNQTSMYLCASRISGGGTGELFFGEGSRLTVL.

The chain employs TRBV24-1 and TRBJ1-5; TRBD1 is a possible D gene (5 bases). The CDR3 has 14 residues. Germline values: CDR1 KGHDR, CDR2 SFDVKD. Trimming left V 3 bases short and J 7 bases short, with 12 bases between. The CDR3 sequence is CATSDKRGGQPQHF. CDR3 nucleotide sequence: TGTGCCACCAGTGATAAAAGGGGCGGCCAGCCCCAGCATTTT.